This T cell receptor beta chain emerged from a study of blood T cell repertoires in COVID-19. This clone was recorded once. Germline assignment: CDR1 LNHDA and CDR2 SQIVND (reference sequence). The CDR3 loop spans 15 amino acids. V lost 4 bases and J lost 7; bases outside the gene matches: 7. Only in-frame clones appear in the TCRdb table, and some are missing; sequencing was by immunoSEQ multiplex PCR. Seen here are tens of thousands of clones, more than 75% observed once, and the top ten hold approximately 12%. This TCR was recovered from a human donor in a cohort sampled during active COVID-19. This sequence joins TRBV19 and TRBJ1-4; 9 bases match TRBD1. Sequenced material: peripheral blood. CDR3 sequence: CASSNWDRAGEKLFF. CDR3 DNA: TGTGCCAGTAGTAACTGGGACAGGGCGGGTGAAAAACTGTTTTTT.